The clone carrying this T cell receptor beta chain was counted between two and nine times. Its antigen is currently unknown. Using its own MiXCR run on the 5' RACE reads, TCRdb lists one record per CDR3 protein. The table includes 150,000 to 200,000 distinct CDR3 sequences, 9.3% detected once. This entry is derived from a study of T cells after yellow fever vaccination. Germline V lookup: CDR1 SEHNR, CDR2 FQNEAQ (reference sequence). V dropped 5 bases and J dropped 8; count of bases not matched to a gene: 3. The CDR3 loop spans 13 amino acids. Study-wide results and limits: Post-booster reappearance was seen for most primary-vaccination clones (about 95% CD4, roughly 88% CD8).

The TCR comes from a man between 18 and 35 years old who received the YFV17D yellow fever vaccine. This chain links TRBV7-9 with TRBJ2-1; 10 bases align to TRBD1. The sample was CD8+ T cells sorted from PBMCs, taken 45 days after the yellow fever booster vaccination. Written as DNA, the CDR3 is TGTGCCAGCAGCGGGACAGGGGCGGATGAGCAGTTCTTC. It codes for CASSGTGADEQFF.